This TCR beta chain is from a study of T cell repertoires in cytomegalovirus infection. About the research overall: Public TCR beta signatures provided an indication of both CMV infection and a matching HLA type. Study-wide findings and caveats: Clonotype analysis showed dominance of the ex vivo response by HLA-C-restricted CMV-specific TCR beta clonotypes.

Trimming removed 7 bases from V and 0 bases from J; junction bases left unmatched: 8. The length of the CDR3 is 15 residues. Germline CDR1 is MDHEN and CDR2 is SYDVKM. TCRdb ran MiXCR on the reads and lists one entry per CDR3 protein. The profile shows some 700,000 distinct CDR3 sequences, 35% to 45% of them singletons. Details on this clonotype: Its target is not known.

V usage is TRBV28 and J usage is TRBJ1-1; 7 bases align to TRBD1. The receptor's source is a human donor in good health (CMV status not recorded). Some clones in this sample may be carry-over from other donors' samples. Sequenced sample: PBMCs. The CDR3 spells CASTPADRLNTEAFF. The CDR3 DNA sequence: TGTGCCAGCACCCCCGCGGACAGGTTGAACACTGAAGCTTTCTTT.